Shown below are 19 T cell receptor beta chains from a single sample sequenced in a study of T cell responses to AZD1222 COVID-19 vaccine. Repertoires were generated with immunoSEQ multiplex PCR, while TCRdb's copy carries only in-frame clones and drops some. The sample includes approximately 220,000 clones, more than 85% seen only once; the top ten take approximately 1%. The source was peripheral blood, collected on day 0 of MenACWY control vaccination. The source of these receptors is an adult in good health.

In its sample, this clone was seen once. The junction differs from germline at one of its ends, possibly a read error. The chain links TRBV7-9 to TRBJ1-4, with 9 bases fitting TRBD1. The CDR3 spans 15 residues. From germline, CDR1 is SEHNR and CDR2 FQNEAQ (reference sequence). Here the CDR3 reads CASSSGQGFNEELFF. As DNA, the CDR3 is TGTGCCAGCAGCTCGGGACAGGGCTTTAATGAAGAACTGTTTTTT.

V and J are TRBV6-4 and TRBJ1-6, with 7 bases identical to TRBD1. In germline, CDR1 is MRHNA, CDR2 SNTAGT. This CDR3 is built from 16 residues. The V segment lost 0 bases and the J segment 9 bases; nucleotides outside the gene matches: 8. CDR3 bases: TGTGCCAGCAGTGACTCGGCGACAGGGATTTTTTCACCCCTCCACTTT. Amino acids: CASSDSATGIFSPLHF.

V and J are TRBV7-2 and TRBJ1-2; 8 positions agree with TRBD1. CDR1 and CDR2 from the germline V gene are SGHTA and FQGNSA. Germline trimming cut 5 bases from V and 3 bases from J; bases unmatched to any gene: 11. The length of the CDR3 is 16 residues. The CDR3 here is CASSGGGAGGDYGYTF. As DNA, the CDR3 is TGTGCCAGCAGCGGGGGAGGGGCAGGGGGCGACTATGGCTACACCTTC.

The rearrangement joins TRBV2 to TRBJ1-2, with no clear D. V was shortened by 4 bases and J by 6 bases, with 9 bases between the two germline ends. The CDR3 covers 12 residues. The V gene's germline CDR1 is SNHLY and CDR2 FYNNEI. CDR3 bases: TGTGCCAGCAGTGTTCGGGCCGATGGCTACACCTTC. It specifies CASSVRADGYTF.

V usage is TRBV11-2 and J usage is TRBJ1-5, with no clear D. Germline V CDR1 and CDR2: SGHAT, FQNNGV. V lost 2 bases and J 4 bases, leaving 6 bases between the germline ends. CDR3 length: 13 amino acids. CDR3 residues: CASSLWENQPQHF. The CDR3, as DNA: TGTGCCAGCAGCTTATGGGAAAATCAGCCCCAGCATTTT.

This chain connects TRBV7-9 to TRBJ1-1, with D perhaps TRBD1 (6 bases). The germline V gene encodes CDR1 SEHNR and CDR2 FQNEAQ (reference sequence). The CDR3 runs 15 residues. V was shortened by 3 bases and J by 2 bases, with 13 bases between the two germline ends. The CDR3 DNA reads TGTGCCAGCAGCTTTCCAACCAGGGGCAACACTGAAGCTTTCTTT. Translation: CASSFPTRGNTEAFF.

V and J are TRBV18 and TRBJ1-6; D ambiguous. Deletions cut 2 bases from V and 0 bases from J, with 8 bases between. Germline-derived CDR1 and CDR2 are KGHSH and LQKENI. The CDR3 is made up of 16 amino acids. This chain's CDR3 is CASSPTASSYNSPLHF. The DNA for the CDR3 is TGTGCCAGCTCACCAACGGCGAGCTCCTATAATTCACCCCTCCACTTT. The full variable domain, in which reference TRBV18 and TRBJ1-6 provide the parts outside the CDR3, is NAGVMQNPRHLVRRRGQEARLRCSPMKGHSHVYWYRQLPEEGLKFMVYLQKENIIDESGMPKERFSAEFPKEGPSILRIQQVVRGDSAAYFCASSPTASSYNSPLHFGNGTRLTVT.

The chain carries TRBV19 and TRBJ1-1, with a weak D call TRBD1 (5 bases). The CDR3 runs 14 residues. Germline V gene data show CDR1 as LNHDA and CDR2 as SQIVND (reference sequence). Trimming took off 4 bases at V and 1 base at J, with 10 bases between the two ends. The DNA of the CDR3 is TGTGCCAGTAGTAACAGGCTGCCGAACACTGAAGCTTTCTTT. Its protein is CASSNRLPNTEAFF.

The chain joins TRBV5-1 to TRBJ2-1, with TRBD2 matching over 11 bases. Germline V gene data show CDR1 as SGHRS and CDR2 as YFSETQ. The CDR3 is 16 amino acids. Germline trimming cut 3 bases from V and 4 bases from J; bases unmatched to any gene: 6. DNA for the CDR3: TGCGCCAGCAGCTCCGCCCGACTAGCGGGGTACAATGAGCAGTTCTTC. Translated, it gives CASSSARLAGYNEQFF. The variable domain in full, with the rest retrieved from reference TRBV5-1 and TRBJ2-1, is KAGVTQTPRYLIKTRGQQVTLSCSPISGHRSVSWYQQTPGQGLQFLFEYFSETQRNKGNFPGRFSGRQFSNSRSEMNVSTLELGDSALYLCASSSARLAGYNEQFFGPGTRLTVL.

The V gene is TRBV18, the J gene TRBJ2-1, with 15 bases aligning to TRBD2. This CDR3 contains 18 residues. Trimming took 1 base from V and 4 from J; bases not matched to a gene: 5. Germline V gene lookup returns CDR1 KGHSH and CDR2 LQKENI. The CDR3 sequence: CASSPQGLAGGPYNEQFF. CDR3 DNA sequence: TGTGCCAGCTCACCACAGGGACTAGCGGGGGGACCGTACAATGAGCAGTTCTTC.

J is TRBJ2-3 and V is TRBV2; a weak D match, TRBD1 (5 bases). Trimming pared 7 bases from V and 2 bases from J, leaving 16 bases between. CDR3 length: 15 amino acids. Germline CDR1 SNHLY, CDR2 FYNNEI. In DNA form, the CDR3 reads TGTGCCAGCATCTTAGGGCAGGGCATCACAGATACGCAGTATTTT. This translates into CASILGQGITDTQYF.

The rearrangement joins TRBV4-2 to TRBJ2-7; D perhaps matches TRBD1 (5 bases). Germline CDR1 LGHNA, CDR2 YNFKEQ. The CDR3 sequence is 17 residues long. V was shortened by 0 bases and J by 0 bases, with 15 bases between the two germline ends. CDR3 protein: CASSQDQGAHSSYEQYF. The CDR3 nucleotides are TGTGCCAGCAGCCAAGATCAAGGGGCCCACAGCTCCTACGAGCAGTACTTC.

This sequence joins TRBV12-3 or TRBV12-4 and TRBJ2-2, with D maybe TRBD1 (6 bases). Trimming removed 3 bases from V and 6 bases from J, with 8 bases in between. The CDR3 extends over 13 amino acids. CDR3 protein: CASSFSGAGELFF. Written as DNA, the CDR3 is TGTGCCAGCAGTTTTTCAGGGGCCGGGGAGCTGTTTTTT.

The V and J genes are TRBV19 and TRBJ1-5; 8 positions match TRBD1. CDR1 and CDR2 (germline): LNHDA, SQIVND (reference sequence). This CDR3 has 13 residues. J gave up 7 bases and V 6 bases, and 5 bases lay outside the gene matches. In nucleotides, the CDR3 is TGTGCCAGTAGCGCAGGGGGCGGGCAGCCCCAGCATTTT. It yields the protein CASSAGGGQPQHF.

The CDR3 coding sequence is TGCAGCGTGCGGGGGCGGAACACTGAAGCTTTCTTT. Translated, it gives CSVRGRNTEAFF. The V and J genes are TRBV29-1 and TRBJ1-1; D might be TRBD1 (6 bases). Germline assignment: CDR1 SQVTM and CDR2 ANQGSEA. The CDR3 spans 12 residues. Trimming took off 6 bases at V and 1 base at J, with 9 bases between the two ends.

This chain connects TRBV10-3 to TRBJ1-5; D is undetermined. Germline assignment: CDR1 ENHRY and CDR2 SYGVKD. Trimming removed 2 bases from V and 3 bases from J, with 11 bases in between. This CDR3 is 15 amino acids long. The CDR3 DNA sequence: TGTGCCATCAGTGAGGGGAGCTCTCCCAATCAGCCCCAGCATTTT. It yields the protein CAISEGSSPNQPQHF.

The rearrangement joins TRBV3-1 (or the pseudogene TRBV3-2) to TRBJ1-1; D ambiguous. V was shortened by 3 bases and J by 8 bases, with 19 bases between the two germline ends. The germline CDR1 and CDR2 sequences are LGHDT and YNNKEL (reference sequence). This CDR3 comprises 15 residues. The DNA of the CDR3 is TGTGCCAGCAGCCAGTCGGGAACTACCAAAGCAGAAGCTTTCTTT. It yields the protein CASSQSGTTKAEAFF.

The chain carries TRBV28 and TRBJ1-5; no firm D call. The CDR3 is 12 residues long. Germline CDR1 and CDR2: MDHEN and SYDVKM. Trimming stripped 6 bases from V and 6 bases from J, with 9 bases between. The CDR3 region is CASSRTPQPQHF. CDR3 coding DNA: TGTGCCAGCAGCAGGACGCCTCAGCCCCAGCATTTT.

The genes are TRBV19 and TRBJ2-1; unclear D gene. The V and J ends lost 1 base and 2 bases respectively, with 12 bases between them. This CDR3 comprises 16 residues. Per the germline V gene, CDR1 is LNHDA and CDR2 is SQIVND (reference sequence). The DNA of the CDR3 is TGTGCCAGTAGTATAGGAGCCGGGTATACCTACAATGAGCAGTTCTTC. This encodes CASSIGAGYTYNEQFF.